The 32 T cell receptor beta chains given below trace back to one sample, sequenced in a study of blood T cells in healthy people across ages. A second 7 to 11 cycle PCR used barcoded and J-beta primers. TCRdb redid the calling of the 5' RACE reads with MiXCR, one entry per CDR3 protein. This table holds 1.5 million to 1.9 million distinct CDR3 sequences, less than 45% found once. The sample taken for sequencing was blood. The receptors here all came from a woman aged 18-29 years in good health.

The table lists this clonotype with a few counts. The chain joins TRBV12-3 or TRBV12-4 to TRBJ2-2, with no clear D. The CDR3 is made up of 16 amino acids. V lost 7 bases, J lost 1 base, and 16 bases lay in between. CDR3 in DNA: TGTGCCAGCAACCTCAACTGGGTCCTGAACACCGGGGAGCTGTTTTTT. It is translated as CASNLNWVLNTGELFF.

The CDR3, as DNA: TGTGCCAGCAGTTGGGGCTTAGGGCGTGGCTACACCTTC. Amino acids: CASSWGLGRGYTF. The chain uses TRBV12-3 or TRBV12-4 and TRBJ1-2; D might be TRBD1 (5 bases). V lost 4 bases to trimming and J lost 7 bases, with 13 bases between them. The CDR3 has 13 amino acids.

The CDR3 DNA is TGTGCCAGCAGTTCGCCGGGACAGGGAAGGTACTTC. This gives the protein CASSSPGQGRYF. The chain links TRBV6-5 to TRBJ2-7; 9 nucleotides match TRBD1. This CDR3 is built from 12 residues. CDR1 is MNHEY and CDR2 is SVGAGI in the germline V gene. With 4 bases clipped from V and 12 bases from J, the junction kept 7 bases outside the gene matches.

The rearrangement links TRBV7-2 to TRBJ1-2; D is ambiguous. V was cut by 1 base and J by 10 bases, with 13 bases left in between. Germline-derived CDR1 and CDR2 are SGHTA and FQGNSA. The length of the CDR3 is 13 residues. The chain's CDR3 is CASSLGAGYPYTF. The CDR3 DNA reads TGTGCCAGCAGCTTAGGGGCGGGTTATCCCTACACCTTC.

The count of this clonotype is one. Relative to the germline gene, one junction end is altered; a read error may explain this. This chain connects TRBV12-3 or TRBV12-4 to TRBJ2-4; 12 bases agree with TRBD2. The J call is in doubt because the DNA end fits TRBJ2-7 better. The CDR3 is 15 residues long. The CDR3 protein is CACSSGLAGSYEQYF. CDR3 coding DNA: TGTGCCTGCAGTTCAGGACTAGCGGGGTCTTACGAGCAGTACTTC.

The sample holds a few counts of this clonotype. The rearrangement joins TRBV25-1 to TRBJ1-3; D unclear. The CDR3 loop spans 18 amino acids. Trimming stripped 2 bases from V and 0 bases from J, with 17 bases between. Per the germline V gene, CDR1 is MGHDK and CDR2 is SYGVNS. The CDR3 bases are TGTGCCAGCAGTGAACGACCCCGGACCTCAATCTCTGGAAACACCATATATTTT. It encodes CASSERPRTSISGNTIYF.

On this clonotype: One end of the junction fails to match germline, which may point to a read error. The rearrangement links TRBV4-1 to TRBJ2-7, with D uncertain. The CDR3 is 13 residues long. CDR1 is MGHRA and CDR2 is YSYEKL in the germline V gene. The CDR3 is CVSSQVANNEQYF. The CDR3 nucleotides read TGCGTCAGCAGCCAAGTAGCCAACAACGAGCAGTACTTC.

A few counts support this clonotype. CDR3: CASSYSRTESVSYTF. The CDR3 DNA is TGTGCCAGCAGTTACTCTAGAACAGAGAGCGTAAGCTACACCTTC. V is TRBV6-5 and J is TRBJ1-2; unclear D gene. CDR3 size: 15 residues. V lost 0 bases and J 9 bases, leaving 17 bases between the germline ends. Germline loops: CDR1 MNHEY, CDR2 SVGAGI.

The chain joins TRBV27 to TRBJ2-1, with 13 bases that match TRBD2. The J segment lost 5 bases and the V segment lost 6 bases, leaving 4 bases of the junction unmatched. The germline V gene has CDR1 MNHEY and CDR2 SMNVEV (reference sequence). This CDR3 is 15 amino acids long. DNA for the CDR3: TGTGCCAGCAGAGGACTAGCGGGAGACGACAATGAGCAGTTCTTC. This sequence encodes CASRGLAGDDNEQFF.

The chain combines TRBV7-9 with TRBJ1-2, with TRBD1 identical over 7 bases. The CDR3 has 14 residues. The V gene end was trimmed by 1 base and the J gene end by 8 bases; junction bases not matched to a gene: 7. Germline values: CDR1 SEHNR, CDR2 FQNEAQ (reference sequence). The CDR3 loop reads CASSLEATGNGYTF. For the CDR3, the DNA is TGTGCCAGCAGCTTAGAAGCGACAGGGAACGGCTACACCTTC.

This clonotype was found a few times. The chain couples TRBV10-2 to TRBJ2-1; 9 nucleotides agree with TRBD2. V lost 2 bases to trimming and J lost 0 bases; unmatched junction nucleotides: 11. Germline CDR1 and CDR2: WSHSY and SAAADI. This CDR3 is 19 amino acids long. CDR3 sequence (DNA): TGCGCCAGCAGTGAGGTTTACGCGGGAGGGCTAAGCTCCTACAATGAGCAGTTCTTC. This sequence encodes CASSEVYAGGLSSYNEQFF.

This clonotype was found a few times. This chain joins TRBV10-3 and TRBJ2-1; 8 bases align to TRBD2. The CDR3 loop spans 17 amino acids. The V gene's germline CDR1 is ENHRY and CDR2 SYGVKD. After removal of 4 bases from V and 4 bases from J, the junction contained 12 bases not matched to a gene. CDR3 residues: CAISGRLLAETYNEQFF. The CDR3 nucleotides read TGTGCCATCAGTGGCCGGTTACTAGCGGAGACATACAATGAGCAGTTCTTC.

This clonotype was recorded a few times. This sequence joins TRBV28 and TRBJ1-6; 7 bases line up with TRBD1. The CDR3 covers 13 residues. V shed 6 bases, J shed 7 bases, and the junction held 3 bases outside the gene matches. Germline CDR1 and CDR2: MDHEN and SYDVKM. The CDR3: CASRGTVNSPLHF. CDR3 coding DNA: TGTGCCAGCAGAGGGACAGTCAATTCACCCCTCCACTTT.

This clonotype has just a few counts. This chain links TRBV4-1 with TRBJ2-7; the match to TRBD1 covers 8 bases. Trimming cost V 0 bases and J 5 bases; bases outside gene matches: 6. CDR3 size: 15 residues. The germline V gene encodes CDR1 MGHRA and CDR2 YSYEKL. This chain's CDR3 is CASSQEPGGGDEQYF. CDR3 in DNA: TGCGCCAGCAGCCAAGAGCCAGGGGGCGGAGACGAGCAGTACTTC.

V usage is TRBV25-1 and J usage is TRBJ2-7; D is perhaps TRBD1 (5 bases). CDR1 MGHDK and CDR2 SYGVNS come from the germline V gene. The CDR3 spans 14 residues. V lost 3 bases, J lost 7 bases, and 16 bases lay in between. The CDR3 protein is CASSDSREYNEQYF. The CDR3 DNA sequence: TGTGCCAGCAGTGATAGCAGGGAATACAATGAGCAGTACTTC.

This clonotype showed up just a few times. The CDR3 sequence: CAISVRTGDSPLHF. In nucleotides, the CDR3 is TGTGCCATCAGTGTAAGAACAGGGGATTCACCCCTCCACTTT. The chain has TRBV10-3 and TRBJ1-6, with TRBD1 identical over 7 bases. The V segment lost 4 bases and the J segment 8 bases; nucleotides outside the gene matches: 5. Per germline, CDR1 ENHRY and CDR2 SYGVKD. The CDR3 contains 14 residues.

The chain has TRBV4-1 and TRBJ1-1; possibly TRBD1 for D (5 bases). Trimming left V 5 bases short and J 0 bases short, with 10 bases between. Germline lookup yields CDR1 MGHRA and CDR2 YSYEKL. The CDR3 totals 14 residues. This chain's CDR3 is CASSTQALNTEAFF. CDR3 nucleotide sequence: TGCGCCAGCAGCACACAGGCTCTGAACACTGAAGCTTTCTTT.

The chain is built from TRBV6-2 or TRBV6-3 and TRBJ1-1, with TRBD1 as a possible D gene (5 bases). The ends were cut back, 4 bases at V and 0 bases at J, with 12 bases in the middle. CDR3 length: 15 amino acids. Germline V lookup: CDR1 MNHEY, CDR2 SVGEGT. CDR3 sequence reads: CASSWTGTVNTEAFF. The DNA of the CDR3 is TGTGCCAGCAGTTGGACCGGGACGGTGAACACTGAAGCTTTCTTT.

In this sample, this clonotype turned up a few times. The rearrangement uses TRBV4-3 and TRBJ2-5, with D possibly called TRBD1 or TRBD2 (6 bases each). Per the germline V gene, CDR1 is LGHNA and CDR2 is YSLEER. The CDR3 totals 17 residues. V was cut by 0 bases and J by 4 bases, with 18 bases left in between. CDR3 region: CASSQDLTGRSRETQYF. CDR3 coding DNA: TGCGCCAGCAGCCAAGATTTAACAGGGAGGTCTCGAGAGACCCAGTACTTC.

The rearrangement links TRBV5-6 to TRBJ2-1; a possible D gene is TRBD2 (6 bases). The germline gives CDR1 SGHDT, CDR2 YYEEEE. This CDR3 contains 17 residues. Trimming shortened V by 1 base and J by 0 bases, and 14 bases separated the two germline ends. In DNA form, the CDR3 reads TGTGCCAGCAGCTTGCTCCATAGCGGTTTCTCCTACAATGAGCAGTTCTTC. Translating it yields CASSLLHSGFSYNEQFF.

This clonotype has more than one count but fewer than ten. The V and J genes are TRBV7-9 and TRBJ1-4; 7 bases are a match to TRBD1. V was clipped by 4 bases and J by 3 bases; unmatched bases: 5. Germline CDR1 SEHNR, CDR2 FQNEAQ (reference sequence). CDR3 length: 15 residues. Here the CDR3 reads CASSSADRPNEKLFF. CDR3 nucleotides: TGTGCCAGCAGCTCCGCGGACAGGCCTAATGAAAAACTGTTTTTT.

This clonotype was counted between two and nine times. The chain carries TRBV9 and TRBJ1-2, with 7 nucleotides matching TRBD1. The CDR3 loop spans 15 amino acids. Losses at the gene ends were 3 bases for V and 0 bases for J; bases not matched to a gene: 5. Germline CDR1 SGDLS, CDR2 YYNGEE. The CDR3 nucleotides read TGTGCCAGCAGCGCAGGGACAGCCTCTAACTATGGCTACACCTTC. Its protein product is CASSAGTASNYGYTF.

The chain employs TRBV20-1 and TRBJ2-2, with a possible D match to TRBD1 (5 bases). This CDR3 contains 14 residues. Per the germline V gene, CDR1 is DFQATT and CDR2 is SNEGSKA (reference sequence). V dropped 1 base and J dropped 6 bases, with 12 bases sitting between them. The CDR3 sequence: CSARADRSAGELFF. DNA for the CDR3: TGCAGTGCTAGAGCAGACAGAAGCGCCGGGGAGCTGTTTTTT.

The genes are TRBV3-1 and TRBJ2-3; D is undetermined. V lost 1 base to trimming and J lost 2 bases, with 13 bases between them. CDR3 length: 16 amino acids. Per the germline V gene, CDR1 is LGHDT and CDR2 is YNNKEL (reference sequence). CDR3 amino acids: CASSQGVGSYTDTQYF. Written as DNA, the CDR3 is TGTGCCAGCAGCCAAGGGGTAGGGTCGTACACAGATACGCAGTATTTT.

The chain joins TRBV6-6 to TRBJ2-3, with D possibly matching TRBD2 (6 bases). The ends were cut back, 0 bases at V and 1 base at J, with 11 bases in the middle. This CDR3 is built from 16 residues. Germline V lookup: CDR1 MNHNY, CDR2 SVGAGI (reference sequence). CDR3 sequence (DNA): TGTGCCAGCAGTTACTCGAGTGGGGAGGGCACAGATACGCAGTATTTT. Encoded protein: CASSYSSGEGTDTQYF.

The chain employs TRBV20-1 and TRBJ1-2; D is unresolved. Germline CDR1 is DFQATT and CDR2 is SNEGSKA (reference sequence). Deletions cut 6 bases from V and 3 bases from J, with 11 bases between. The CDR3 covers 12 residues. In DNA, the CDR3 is TGCAGTGCGCTCCAGGACGACTATGGCTACACCTTC. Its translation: CSALQDDYGYTF.

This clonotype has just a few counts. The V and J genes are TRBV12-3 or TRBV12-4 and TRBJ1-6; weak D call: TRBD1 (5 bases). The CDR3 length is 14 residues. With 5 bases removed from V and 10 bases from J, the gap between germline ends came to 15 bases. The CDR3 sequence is CASSPTARESPLHF. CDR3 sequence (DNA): TGTGCCAGCAGTCCGACAGCCAGGGAATCACCCCTCCACTTT.

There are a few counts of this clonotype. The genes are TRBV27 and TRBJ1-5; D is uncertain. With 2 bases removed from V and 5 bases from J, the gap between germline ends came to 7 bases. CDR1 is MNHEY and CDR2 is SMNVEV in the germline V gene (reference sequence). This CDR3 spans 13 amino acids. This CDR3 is CASSLKAYQPQHF. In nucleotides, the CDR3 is TGTGCCAGCAGTTTAAAGGCGTATCAGCCCCAGCATTTT.

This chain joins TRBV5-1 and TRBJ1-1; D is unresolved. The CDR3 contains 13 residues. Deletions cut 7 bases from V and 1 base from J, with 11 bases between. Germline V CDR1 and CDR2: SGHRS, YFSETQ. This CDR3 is CASAVRENTEAFF. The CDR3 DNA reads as TGCGCCAGCGCCGTGAGGGAGAACACTGAAGCTTTCTTT.

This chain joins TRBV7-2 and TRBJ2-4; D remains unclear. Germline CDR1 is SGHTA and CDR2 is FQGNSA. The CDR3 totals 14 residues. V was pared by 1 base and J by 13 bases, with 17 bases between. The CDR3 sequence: CASSLGYSSYGQYF. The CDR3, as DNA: TGTGCCAGCAGCTTAGGCTATAGCTCCTACGGGCAGTACTTC.

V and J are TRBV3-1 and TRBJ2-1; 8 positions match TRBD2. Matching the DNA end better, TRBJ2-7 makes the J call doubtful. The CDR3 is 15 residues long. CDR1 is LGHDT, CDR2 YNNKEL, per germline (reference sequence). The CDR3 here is CASSQGTSPLTEQYF. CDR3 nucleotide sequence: TGTGCCAGCAGCCAAGGGACTAGCCCGTTGACTGAGCAGTACTTC.

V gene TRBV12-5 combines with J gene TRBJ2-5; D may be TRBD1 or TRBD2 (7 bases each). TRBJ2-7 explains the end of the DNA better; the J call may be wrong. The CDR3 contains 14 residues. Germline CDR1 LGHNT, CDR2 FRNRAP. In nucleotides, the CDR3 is TGTGCTAGTGGCCCAACAGGGGCGGGAGACGAGCAGTACTTC. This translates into CASGPTGAGDEQYF.